Following are 8 T cell receptor beta chains from one sample sequenced in a study of blood T cell repertoires in COVID-19. The method was immunoSEQ multiplex PCR; TCRdb's version includes in-frame clones alone and lacks a portion of them. The sample shows 45,000 to 60,000 clones, around 87% of them seen only once. Sequencing was performed on peripheral blood. Receptors originate from a human donor with active COVID-19. The donor label of this sample is uncertain.

The chain uses TRBV27 and TRBJ2-3, with D maybe TRBD2 (6 bases). Germline V gives CDR1 MNHEY, CDR2 SMNVEV (reference sequence). There are 14 residues in the CDR3. With 4 bases removed from V and 3 bases from J, the gap between germline ends came to 11 bases. The CDR3 nucleotides read TGTGCCAGCAGTTATATAGCGGAAACAGATACGCAGTATTTT. It codes for CASSYIAETDTQYF.

The V and J genes are TRBV6-5 and TRBJ1-5; 7 bases match TRBD1. The junction had 8 bases not matched to a gene; V was cut back by 11 bases and J by 1 base. The CDR3 is made up of 14 amino acids. CDR1 is MNHEY and CDR2 is SVGAGI in the germline V gene. The CDR3 sequence is CASKGAGSNQPQHF. In nucleotides, the CDR3 is TGTGCCTCGAAGGGGGCGGGAAGCAATCAGCCCCAGCATTTT.

The rearrangement uses TRBV9 and TRBJ2-1; 8 nucleotides align to TRBD2. V shed 4 bases, J shed 0 bases, and the junction held 6 bases outside the gene matches. Germline CDR1 and CDR2: SGDLS and YYNGEE. The CDR3 is 16 residues long. CDR3 nucleotide sequence: TGTGCCAGCAGCCCATCGGGAGGGAGCTCCTACAATGAGCAGTTCTTC. Protein: CASSPSGGSSYNEQFF.

The chain employs TRBV14 and TRBJ2-7; a weak D match, TRBD1 (6 bases). This CDR3 is 12 amino acids long. Trimming took off 2 bases at V and 4 bases at J, with 6 bases between the two ends. Per germline, CDR1 SGHDN and CDR2 FVKESK. DNA for the CDR3: TGTGCCAGCAGCCAACAGGGGTACGAGCAGTACTTC. Encoded protein: CASSQQGYEQYF.

The table lists this clone with a few counts. This rearrangement joins TRBV28 to TRBJ2-7; 11 nucleotides line up with TRBD2. This CDR3 has 15 residues. The junction had 8 bases not matched to a gene; V was cut back by 7 bases and J by 3 bases. Germline V gives CDR1 MDHEN, CDR2 SYDVKM. This CDR3 is CASTLGLAGLYEQYF. The CDR3 DNA reads TGTGCCAGCACCCTCGGACTAGCGGGTCTCTACGAGCAGTACTTC.

The gene calls are TRBV6-5 and TRBJ2-4; 10 nucleotides align to TRBD1. The CDR3 extends over 14 amino acids. V trimming: 6 bases; J trimming: 7 bases; junction bases outside the gene matches: 6. Per germline, CDR1 MNHEY and CDR2 SVGAGI. Written as DNA, the CDR3 is TGTGCCAGCAGAGCGCCGGGACAGGGGAACATTCAGTACTTC. Its translation: CASRAPGQGNIQYF.

This rearrangement joins TRBV27 to TRBJ2-1; no reliable D call. The V and J ends lost 6 bases and 2 bases respectively, with 8 bases between them. Germline assignment: CDR1 MNHEY and CDR2 SMNVEV (reference sequence). This CDR3 contains 13 residues. The CDR3 nucleotides read TGTGCCAGCAGATATGGGCCCTACAATGAGCAGTTCTTC. Protein: CASRYGPYNEQFF.

This chain uses TRBV4-1 with TRBJ2-1; TRBD2 agrees at 7 bases. The V gene end was trimmed by 4 bases and the J gene end by 7 bases; junction bases not matched to a gene: 10. This CDR3 spans 15 amino acids. CDR1 and CDR2 (germline): MGHRA, YSYEKL. The CDR3 region is CASSLLGLTRNEQFF. The CDR3 DNA follows: TGCGCCAGCAGCCTCTTGGGACTAACGCGAAATGAGCAGTTCTTC.